The sequence of this T cell receptor beta chain was determined in a study of T-cell reconstitution after alpha-beta-depleted transplantation in children (dated by TCRdb to about 2016). With respect to the entire study: The study quantitatively tracked T-cell immune reconstitution after TCRalphabeta/CD19-depleted allogeneic hematopoietic cell transplantation in children using TCR repertoire profiling.

The germline V gene (reference sequence) gives CDR1 as GTSNPN and CDR2 as SVGIG. Counted from cysteine to phenylalanine, this CDR3 has 14 amino acids. Only the CDR3 DNA is retained, 42 bases long and in frame from the first base. V and J are trimmed by 3 bases and 3 bases, and the gene matches miss 7 bases of the junction. The sample's treatment or condition label, decoded: allogeneic hematopoietic cell transplantation with graft depleted of TCRalphabeta T cells and CD19 B cells. TCRalphabeta/CD19-depleted allogeneic hematopoietic cell grafts were given to the transplant recipients, all of whom were children. This clonotype was counted between two and nine times. It lacks a known antigen. Within one base of it there is no much larger clone, and no base qualities were kept. The investigation overall reported the following: In some patients, the high TCRbeta diversity seen at day 60 was put down to recipient T cells and intrathymic progenitors that had survived conditioning. About two months after transplant, the apparently early recovery of alphabetaT-cell counts reportedly depended on just several hundred clones that had expanded rapidly and came from non-depleted graft cells. Over subsequent months, a decline in hyperexpanded clone frequencies was noted, and after one year, T-cell counts and TCRbeta diversity were mostly ascribed to newly produced T cells.

Library preparation used PCR. The run used an Illumina HiSeq 2500. TCR libraries were prepared with molecular barcoding, using unique molecular identifiers to normalize TCRbeta repertoire quantification. TCRdb trimmed public reads at Q25 via fastp, called clones via MiXCR and kept in-frame beta chains. Rows are combined by CDR3 protein, so each entry shows the most common genes and DNA. This sample gives 350,000 to 500,000 distinct CDR3 sequences in total; roughly 44% of them show up just once. The biggest ten clones account for around 29% of the sample. Sequences were derived from PBMCs, sampled before TCRalphabeta/CD19-depleted stem cell transplant. This chain joins TRBV30 to TRBJ2-7; the central 8 bases match TRBD1. The sequence derives from a girl aged 2 to 10 with aplastic anemia, due to receive a stem cell transplant. In nucleotides, the sequence is TGTGCCTGGAGCCCCGGGACAGGCGACTACGAGCAGTACTTC. The resulting protein is CAWSPGTGDYEQYF.